This T cell receptor beta chain was found in a study of blood T cell repertoires in COVID-19. On the study more broadly: COVID-19 samples collected from the United States, Italy and Spain covered acute and convalescent phases. Sources were T cells, B-cell-depleted T cells, or PBMCs; the material itself was cDNA or gDNA.

The CDR3 is made up of 15 amino acids. Germline-derived CDR1 and CDR2 are SGHTA and FQGNSA. V dropped 6 bases and J dropped 0; count of bases not matched to a gene: 4. In the original workflow: Estimated nucleated cell counts came from reference gene primer amplification. TCRdb's table, derived via immunoSEQ multiplex PCR, lists solely in-frame clones and lacks some. V and J calls and clone size are given by that table; D and trimming were obtained from the DNA. Of roughly 290,000 clones in the sample, about nine tenths are singletons; the top ten hold approximately 13%. The sample consisted of peripheral blood. This receptor was taken from a woman between 55 and 75 years old with acute or convalescent COVID-19. The chain employs TRBV7-2 and TRBJ2-1, with 8 nucleotides matching TRBD2. The chain's CDR3 is CASRGAGVSYNEQFF. The CDR3 DNA sequence: TGTGCCAGCAGGGGAGCGGGAGTCTCCTACAATGAGCAGTTCTTC.